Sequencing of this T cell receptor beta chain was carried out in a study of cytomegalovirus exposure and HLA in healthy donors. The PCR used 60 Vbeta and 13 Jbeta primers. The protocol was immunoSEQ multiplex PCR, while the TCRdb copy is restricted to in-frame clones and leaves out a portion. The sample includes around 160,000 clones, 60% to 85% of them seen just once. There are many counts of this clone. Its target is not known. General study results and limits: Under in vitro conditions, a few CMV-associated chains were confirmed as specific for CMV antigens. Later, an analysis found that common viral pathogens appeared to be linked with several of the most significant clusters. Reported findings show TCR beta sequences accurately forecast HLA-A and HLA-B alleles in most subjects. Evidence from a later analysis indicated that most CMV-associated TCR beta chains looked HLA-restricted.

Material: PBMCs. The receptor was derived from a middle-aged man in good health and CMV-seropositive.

The CDR3 sequence is CAWSFPGLAGDTQYF. The DNA of the CDR3 is TGTGCCTGGAGTTTTCCGGGACTAGCGGGAGATACGCAGTATTTT. This chain links TRBV30 with TRBJ2-3; TRBD2 aligns across 12 bases. Germline V gene data show CDR1 as GTSNPN and CDR2 as SVGIG (reference sequence). The CDR3 consists of 15 residues. Trimming took 2 bases from V and 5 from J; bases not matched to a gene: 5. The full variable domain, rest sourced from reference TRBV30 and TRBJ2-3, is SQTIHQWPATLVQPVGSPLSLECTVEGTSNPNLYWYRQAAGRGLQLLFYSVGIGQISSEVPQNLSASRPQDRQFILSSKKLLLSDSGFYLCAWSFPGLAGDTQYFGPGTRLTVL.